This TCR beta chain was obtained from a study of Graves' ophthalmopathy and Graves' hyperthyroidism. As for the study in general: Hyperthyroidism showing no ophthalmopathy within 18 months of follow-up was stable.

Amplification of the TCR beta CDR3 regions used RNA transcripts (as template). Second-round multiplex PCR came after a first-round RT-PCR that employed HTBI primers. A single record per CDR3 protein comes from TCRdb applying MiXCR to the multiplex PCR reads. The sample includes roughly 600,000 distinct CDR3 sequences, just under 40% of them seen just once. V was shortened by 8 bases and J by 6 bases, with 20 bases between the two germline ends. The CDR3 totals 13 residues. Germline V lookup: CDR1 SQVTM, CDR2 ANQGSEA. Broader study findings: Appearing in blood as well were most expanded thyroid clonotypes above 0.001 frequency.

About this clonotype: Its antigen is still unknown.

The chain has TRBV29-1 and TRBJ2-7, with D possibly matching TRBD2 (5 bases). The sample taken for sequencing was peripheral blood or thyroid tissue (not recorded which). The source is an adult man with Graves' hyperthyroidism. CDR3 sequence: CSQEVAGSLEQYF. CDR3 DNA sequence: TGCAGCCAAGAGGTGGCGGGCTCCCTCGAGCAGTACTTC.